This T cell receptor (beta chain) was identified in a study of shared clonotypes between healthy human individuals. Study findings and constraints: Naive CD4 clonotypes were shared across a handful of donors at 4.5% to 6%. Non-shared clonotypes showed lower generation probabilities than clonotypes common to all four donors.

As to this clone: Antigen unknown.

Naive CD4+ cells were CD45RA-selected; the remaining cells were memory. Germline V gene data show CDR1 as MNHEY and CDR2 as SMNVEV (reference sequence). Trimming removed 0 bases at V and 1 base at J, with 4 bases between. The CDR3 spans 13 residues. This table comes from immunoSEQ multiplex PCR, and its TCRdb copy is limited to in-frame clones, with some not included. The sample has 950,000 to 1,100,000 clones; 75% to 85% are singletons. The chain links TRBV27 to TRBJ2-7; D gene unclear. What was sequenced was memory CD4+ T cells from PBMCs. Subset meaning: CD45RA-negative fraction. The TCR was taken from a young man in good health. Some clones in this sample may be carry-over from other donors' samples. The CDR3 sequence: CASSLSASYEQYF. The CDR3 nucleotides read TGTGCCAGCAGTTTATCAGCTTCCTACGAGCAGTACTTC.